This T cell receptor beta chain emerged from a study of a mutant IDH1 vaccine in newly diagnosed glioma. The overall study: A roughly 60% male, 37.5% female split and a mean age of roughly 37 years characterized treated patients. Patients were pretreated with radiotherapy, temozolomide, or both, mostly both.

Trimming cost V 10 bases and J 4 bases, with 17 bases left between them. Germline loops: CDR1 SEHNR, CDR2 FQNEAQ (reference sequence). There are 14 residues in the CDR3. Points from the study as a whole: Pseudoprogression showed no apparent link to changes in top peripheral T cell clonotypes.

Turning to this clone: Its matching antigen is unknown.

Time point meaning: baseline, week 1 (first vaccination visit). Sample treatment: pre-vaccination baseline after standard-of-care therapy. Generated by immunoSEQ multiplex PCR, the TCRdb table keeps only in-frame clones and is missing some. Here the sample spans under 80,000 clones, 65% to 90% being singletons. The clonotype was recovered from a man aged 30-40 years with glioma. Material: PBMCs, obtained from a glioma patient treated with radiotherapy, temozolomide or both. This sequence joins TRBV7-9 and TRBJ2-1; D is undetermined. As DNA, the CDR3 is TGTGCCATCCCCCCCCGTGGCCTATACAATGAGCAGTTCTTC. This encodes CAIPPRGLYNEQFF.